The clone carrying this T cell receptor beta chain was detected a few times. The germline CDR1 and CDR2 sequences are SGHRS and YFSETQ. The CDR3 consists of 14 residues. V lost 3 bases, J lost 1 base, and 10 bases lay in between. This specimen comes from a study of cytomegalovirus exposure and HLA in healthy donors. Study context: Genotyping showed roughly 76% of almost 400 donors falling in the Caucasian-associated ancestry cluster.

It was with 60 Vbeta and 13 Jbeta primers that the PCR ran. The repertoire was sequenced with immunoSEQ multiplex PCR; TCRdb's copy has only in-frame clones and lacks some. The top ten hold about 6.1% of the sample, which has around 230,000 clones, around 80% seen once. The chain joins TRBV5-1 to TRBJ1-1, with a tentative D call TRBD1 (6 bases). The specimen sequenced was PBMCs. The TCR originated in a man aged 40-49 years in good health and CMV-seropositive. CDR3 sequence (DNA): TGCGCCAGCAGCTGGGGGACATCGAACACTGAAGCTTTCTTT. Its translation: CASSWGTSNTEAFF.